What follows are 23 T cell receptor beta chains derived from one specimen sequenced in a study of blood T cell repertoires in COVID-19. Using immunoSEQ multiplex PCR, the repertoire was profiled, and TCRdb retains in-frame clones only, with some absent. The sample has around 180,000 clones; roughly 79% are singletons. The sample taken for sequencing was peripheral blood. The receptors originated from a woman aged 80 or over with COVID-19, enrolled during active disease.

V and J are TRBV21-1 and TRBJ2-4; TRBD1, the table's D call, lacks a check against the DNA. TRBV21-1 is shown as a pseudogene. This CDR3 is built from 16 residues. CDR3 DNA sequence: TGTGCCAGCAGCAAAGGAAGGGGGCGAGGCAAAAACATTCAGTACTTC. It encodes CASSKGRGRGKNIQYF.

This clone occurred a few times. This chain uses TRBV10-3 with TRBJ1-5; D perhaps matches TRBD1 (6 bases). V dropped 3 bases and J dropped 8 bases, with 11 bases sitting between them. Germline lookup yields CDR1 ENHRY and CDR2 SYGVKD. There are 13 residues in the CDR3. The CDR3 region is CAISDRGMEPQHF. The CDR3 DNA sequence: TGTGCCATCAGTGATAGGGGGATGGAGCCCCAGCATTTT.

The chain couples TRBV4-2 to TRBJ2-7; D gene ambiguous. CDR3 length: 13 residues. CDR1 is LGHNA and CDR2 is YNFKEQ in the germline V gene. Trimming shortened V by 0 bases and J by 0 bases, and 3 bases separated the two germline ends. The CDR3 nucleotides read TGTGCCAGCAGCCAAGACAACTCCTACGAGCAGTACTTC. Amino acid sequence: CASSQDNSYEQYF.

This chain joins TRBV6-5 and TRBJ1-2; a weak D match, TRBD1 (5 bases). The CDR3 extends over 16 amino acids. V lost 2 bases to trimming and J lost 8 bases, with 21 bases between them. Germline V gene lookup returns CDR1 MNHEY and CDR2 SVGAGI. CDR3 sequence (DNA): TGTGCCAGCAGTTACGGGCAGGGAATAGGTCTGAGCGGCTACACCTTC. It translates to CASSYGQGIGLSGYTF.

The V gene is TRBV7-9, the J gene TRBJ1-2, with 9 bases identical to TRBD1. The CDR3 consists of 18 residues. Germline V lookup: CDR1 SEHNR, CDR2 FQNEAQ (reference sequence). The ends lost 0 bases at V and 2 bases at J; junction bases unmatched: 10. In DNA form, the CDR3 reads TGTGCCAGCAGCTTAGCGGGTGGGACAGGGTACCCAAACTATGGCTACACCTTC. Residues: CASSLAGGTGYPNYGYTF.

This clone was detected once. The chain couples TRBV5-5 to TRBJ1-5, with D hard to call. CDR3 length: 14 amino acids. Trimming left V 4 bases short and J 2 bases short, with 10 bases between. Germline assignment: CDR1 SGHKS and CDR2 YYEKEE (reference sequence). The CDR3 loop reads CASSPGGGNQPQHF. The CDR3 DNA reads TGTGCCAGCAGCCCGGGAGGTGGCAATCAGCCCCAGCATTTT.

The V gene is TRBV3-1 (or the pseudogene TRBV3-2), the J gene TRBJ1-2, with 11 nucleotides matching TRBD1. CDR3 length: 15 residues. With 8 bases clipped from V and 8 bases from J, the junction kept 13 bases outside the gene matches. Germline assignment: CDR1 LGHDT and CDR2 YNNKEL (reference sequence). CDR3 protein: CASLSSRTGGLGYTF. The CDR3 nucleotides read TGTGCCAGCCTAAGCTCCAGGACAGGGGGCCTAGGCTACACCTTC.

The chain recombines TRBV2 with TRBJ2-2; 7 nucleotides align to TRBD2. V was clipped by 4 bases and J by 2 bases; unmatched bases: 1. This CDR3 is built from 14 residues. Germline values: CDR1 SNHLY, CDR2 FYNNEI. The DNA of the CDR3 is TGTGCCAGCAGTGGACTAGCTAACACCGGGGAGCTGTTTTTT. Amino acid sequence: CASSGLANTGELFF.

V gene TRBV19 combines with J gene TRBJ2-7; 9 bases are a match to TRBD1. Unmatched junction bases numbered 6, after V lost 5 bases and J lost 4 bases. The CDR3 runs to 14 residues. Germline CDR1 LNHDA, CDR2 SQIVND (reference sequence). The CDR3 here is CASSLRDREYEQYF. The CDR3 DNA follows: TGTGCCAGTAGTCTCCGGGACAGGGAATACGAGCAGTACTTC.

This clone was observed a handful of times. The CDR3 DNA follows: TGTGCAAGTCGCATCAGACAGGCAGGCACAGATACGCAGTATTTT. This codes for CASRIRQAGTDTQYF. The V and J genes are TRBV12-2 and TRBJ2-3; the listed D gene, TRBD1, was not tested against the DNA. TRBV12-2 represents a pseudogene. This CDR3 contains 15 residues.

The chain combines TRBV11-2 with TRBJ1-1; possible D gene TRBD1, 5 bases. Germline V CDR1 and CDR2: SGHAT, FQNNGV. The V and J ends lost 2 bases and 0 bases respectively, with 13 bases between them. The CDR3 is 16 amino acids. CDR3 nucleotides: TGTGCCAGCAGCTTACCGGGAGCGGGGGTGAACACTGAAGCTTTCTTT. This sequence encodes CASSLPGAGVNTEAFF.

The V call is TRBV11-3, the J call TRBJ1-6; D is unclear. The CDR3 contains 13 residues. CDR1 is SGHNT, CDR2 YENEEA, per germline. V lost 0 bases and J lost 13, with 10 bases in between. The CDR3 loop reads CASSLDRWSPLHF. In nucleotides, the CDR3 is TGTGCCAGCAGCTTAGATCGGTGGTCTCCCCTCCACTTT.

V usage is TRBV27 and J usage is TRBJ1-6; 7 bases map to TRBD1. Germline values: CDR1 MNHEY, CDR2 SMNVEV (reference sequence). The CDR3 loop spans 15 amino acids. The V and J ends lost 4 bases and 5 bases, in that order; junction bases with no gene match: 5. This CDR3 reads CASSSTGDHNSPLHF. The CDR3 DNA sequence: TGTGCCAGCAGTTCCACAGGGGACCATAATTCACCCCTCCACTTT.

Turning to this clone: The same CDR3 can be traced to other DNA sequences in this sample. The rearrangement uses TRBV2 and TRBJ1-2; 7 bases align to TRBD1. The CDR3 extends over 13 amino acids. The germline CDR1 and CDR2 sequences are SNHLY and FYNNEI. V lost 4 bases, J lost 4 bases, and 3 bases stayed unmatched. The CDR3 reads CASSAGTVYGYTF. The CDR3 DNA follows: TGTGCCAGCAGTGCAGGGACAGTCTATGGCTACACCTTC.

The V call is TRBV3-1 (or the pseudogene TRBV3-2), the J call TRBJ2-7; the D gene is possibly TRBD1 (5 bases). Germline CDR1 and CDR2: LGHDT and YNNKEL (reference sequence). The CDR3 covers 17 residues. Trimming took off 0 bases at V and 4 bases at J, with 19 bases between the two ends. The CDR3 region has the DNA TGTGCCAGCAGCCAAGAAAAGGATGCCAGAAGGGGATACGAGCAGTACTTC. The encoded protein is CASSQEKDARRGYEQYF.

The sample holds a few counts of this clone. The chain recombines TRBV2 with TRBJ1-2; D perhaps matches TRBD1 (6 bases). Trimming cost V 3 bases and J 4 bases, with 12 bases left between them. Looked up from germline, CDR1 is SNHLY and CDR2 is FYNNEI. This CDR3 has 14 residues. For the CDR3, the DNA is TGTGCCAGCAGTGAGGGGACATCTCTCTATGGCTACACCTTC. It translates to CASSEGTSLYGYTF. The entire variable domain, with the rest obtained from reference TRBV2 and TRBJ1-2, is as follows: EPEVTQTPSHQVTQMGQEVILRCVPISNHLYFYWYRQILGQKVEFLVSFYNNEISEKSEIFDDQFSVERPDGSNFTLKIRSTKLEDSAMYFCASSEGTSLYGYTFGSGTRLTVV.

The rearrangement joins TRBV5-1 to TRBJ2-7, with 10 nucleotides matching TRBD1. This CDR3 is built from 18 residues. Germline V lookup: CDR1 SGHRS, CDR2 YFSETQ. The trim removed 0 bases at V and 3 bases at J, leaving 12 bases unmatched. This CDR3 reads CASSLDPTPGQGRYEQYF. The CDR3 nucleotides read TGCGCCAGCAGCTTGGACCCCACTCCGGGACAGGGGCGCTACGAGCAGTACTTC.

The V call is TRBV11-3, the J call TRBJ1-1; D unclear. Trimming removed 2 bases from V and 7 bases from J, with 11 bases in between. From germline, CDR1 is SGHNT and CDR2 YENEEA. This CDR3 spans 13 amino acids. The CDR3 reads CASSLYGEGEAFF. The CDR3 region has the DNA TGTGCCAGCAGCTTATACGGGGAAGGTGAAGCTTTCTTT.

The chain's CDR3 is CASSTGQGVSYNSPLHF. CDR3 coding DNA: TGTGCCAGCAGCACTGGACAGGGCGTCTCCTATAATTCACCCCTCCACTTT. The chain has TRBV21-1 and TRBJ1-6; TRBD1, the table's D call, lacks a check against the DNA. TRBV21-1 is flagged as a pseudogene. This CDR3 has 17 residues.

This chain joins TRBV23-1 and TRBJ2-7; 8 positions agree with TRBD1. TRBV23-1 qualifies as an ORF whose function is uncertain. The CDR3 is made up of 14 amino acids. The V and J ends lost 0 bases and 3 bases, in that order; junction bases with no gene match: 1. CDR3 DNA: TGCGCCAGCAGTCAATCTGGACAGGGCTACGAGCAGTACTTC. It translates to CASSQSGQGYEQYF.

The chain carries TRBV27 and TRBJ2-7, with 7 bases that match TRBD2. The V gene end was trimmed by 1 base and the J gene end by 4 bases; junction bases not matched to a gene: 4. Germline CDR1 is MNHEY and CDR2 is SMNVEV (reference sequence). CDR3 length: 14 amino acids. The CDR3 loop is CASSLWGGTYEQYF. The CDR3 DNA reads TGTGCCAGCAGTTTATGGGGGGGGACTTACGAGCAGTACTTC.

The rearrangement joins TRBV7-2 to TRBJ1-5, with 7 bases aligning to TRBD1. Germline V gene sequence: CDR1 SGHTA, CDR2 FQGNSA. The V gene end was trimmed by 2 bases and the J gene end by 5 bases; junction bases not matched to a gene: 6. The CDR3 length is 15 residues. The CDR3 loop is CASSLLGQADQPQHF. CDR3 DNA sequence: TGTGCCAGCAGCTTATTAGGACAGGCGGATCAGCCCCAGCATTTT.

The chain uses TRBV28 and TRBJ2-2, with 8 bases identical to TRBD2. Looked up from germline, CDR1 is MDHEN and CDR2 is SYDVKM. The CDR3 extends over 16 amino acids. J lost 4 bases, V lost 2 bases, and 6 bases had no gene match. In nucleotides, the CDR3 is TGTGCCAGCAGTTTAGCAAGCGGGAGCGCCACCGGGGAGCTGTTTTTT. The encoded protein is CASSLASGSATGELFF.